This entry describes one T cell receptor beta chain. What it recognizes is unknown. The table came from immunoSEQ multiplex PCR; TCRdb's copy has only in-frame clones and leaves some out. Of 78,000 or so clones in the sample, about 93% were seen once. The data were obtained in a study of cytomegalovirus exposure and HLA in healthy donors. For the study at large: The 110 or so validation repertoires were produced on the same platform as the approximately 620 repertoires of the first cohort. This was reported in a later analysis. Notes on the study in general: Cytomegalovirus-associated status was assigned to approximately 160 TCR beta chains.

V was pared by 5 bases and J by 3 bases, with 9 bases of the junction left unmatched. CDR3 size: 16 residues. CDR1 and CDR2 (germline): SEHNR, FQNEAQ (reference sequence). Sample: PBMCs. The chain uses TRBV7-9 and TRBJ2-3, with TRBD2 matching 9 bases. The source is a woman between 18 and 29 years old in good health and CMV-seropositive. The CDR3, as DNA: TGTGCCAGCAGCCATATAGCGGGAGTGAGAACAGATACGCAGTATTTT. Its translation is CASSHIAGVRTDTQYF.